These T cell receptor beta chains were read from a single sample in a study of CD8 T cells in ankylosing spondylitis. TCRdb reprocessed the 5' RACE reads with MiXCR, giving one entry per CDR3 protein. In the table there are under 150,000 distinct CDR3 sequences, approximately 10% of which are singletons. The material sequenced was blood, either unsorted or a sorted T cell fraction (not recorded which). Every receptor here comes from a male donor with ankylosing spondylitis or in good health (not recorded which). Both conserved end residues are part of each CDR3. The D gene is left open where the match is weak. Clone size is shown for a subset of rows, as once, few, many or a class of expanded clone.

few NA TRBJ2-1 TRBV24-1 CATSDRTAKQFF TGTGCCACCAGTGACCGCACAGCGAAGCAGTTCTTC
many TRBD2 TRBJ2-7 TRBV11-2 CASSLSSPSGGPSISYEQYF TGTGCCAGCAGCTTAAGTTCCCCCAGCGGGGGTCCTTCTATTTCTTACGAGCAGTACTTC
many NA TRBJ2-5 TRBV7-8 CASSLVVGVTFRETQYF TGTGCCAGCAGCTTAGTAGTAGGAGTCACGTTCCGCGAGACCCAGTACTTC
many TRBD1 TRBJ2-1 TRBV5-1 CASTLGQGTNEQFF TGCGCCAGCACCCTGGGACAGGGGACGAATGAGCAGTTCTTC
many TRBD2 TRBJ2-1 TRBV20-1 CSARASGLPYNEQFF TGCAGTGCTAGAGCTAGCGGACTTCCCTACAATGAGCAGTTCTTC
many NA TRBJ2-1 TRBV15 CATSSSSAYNEQFF TGTGCCACCAGCAGCTCTAGTGCCTACAATGAGCAGTTCTTC
many NA TRBJ2-1 TRBV24-1 CATSDSAGPRSYNEQFF TGTGCCACCAGTGACAGCGCCGGCCCCCGGTCCTACAATGAGCAGTTCTTC
NA NA TRBJ2-2 TRBV5-4 CASSVGISRDTGELFF TGTGCCAGCAGCGTAGGAATATCCAGGGACACCGGGGAGCTGTTTTTT
once NA TRBJ2-7 TRBV12-3/TRBV12-4 CASSLSGASAVEQYF TGTGCCAGCAGTTTATCCGGAGCTAGCGCTGTCGAGCAGTACTTC
many NA TRBJ1-1 TRBV5-1 CASSLATGGGRTEAFF TGCGCCAGCAGCTTGGCGACAGGTGGGGGGAGGACTGAAGCTTTCTTT
few NA TRBJ2-7 TRBV20-1 CSASSPTNSYEQYF TGCAGTGCTAGTTCCCCTACCAACTCCTACGAGCAGTACTTC
many NA TRBJ2-5 TRBV5-1 CASSLTGNPGETQYF TGCGCCAGCAGCTTGACCGGGAATCCCGGGGAGACCCAGTACTTC
few TRBD2 TRBJ2-3 TRBV7-2 CASSLARLAGGMDTQYF TGTGCCAGCAGCTTAGCGCGGCTAGCGGGAGGTATGGATACGCAGTATTTT
many NA TRBJ2-7 TRBV7-6 CASSLAPGSSYEQYF TGTGCCAGCAGCTTAGCGCCAGGGAGCTCCTACGAGCAGTACTTC
NA NA TRBJ2-7 TRBV6-2/TRBV6-3 CASSYSAEQYF TGTGCCAGCAGTTATTCTGCCGAGCAGTACTTC
many NA TRBJ2-5 TRBV24-1 CAPNRVGQETQYF TGTGCACCCAACCGGGTGGGGCAAGAGACCCAGTACTTC
few NA TRBJ2-7 TRBV15 CATSRDRQPSYEQYF TGTGCCACCAGCAGAGATCGACAGCCATCCTACGAGCAGTACTTC
many NA TRBJ2-1 TRBV5-1 CASSSYPRGSSYNEQFF TGCGCCAGCAGCTCTTACCCAAGGGGGTCCTCCTACAATGAGCAGTTCTTC
many NA TRBJ1-2 TRBV29-1 CSGEGGSGNYGYTF TGCAGCGGAGAAGGGGGATCGGGAAACTATGGCTACACCTTC
few TRBD2 TRBJ2-2 TRBV7-2 CASSLRTSGTGELFF TGTGCCAGCAGCTTAAGGACTAGCGGCACCGGGGAGCTGTTTTTT
NA TRBD2 TRBJ2-5 TRBV25-1 CASSATILAGGLGETQYF TGTGCCAGCAGTGCCACCATTCTAGCGGGAGGGCTTGGGGAGACCCAGTACTTC
many NA TRBJ2-5 TRBV5-1 CASSLIQQDTQYF TGCGCCAGCAGCCTGATACAGCAAGATACCCAGTACTTC